The 26 T cell receptor beta chains listed next were all sequenced from one sample in a study of OX40 agonist ivuxolimab in advanced cancers. Some clones are missing from TCRdb's copy, which holds only in-frame ones; the method was immunoSEQ multiplex PCR. The repertoire includes approximately 60,000 clones, 65% to 90% of them detected once, and 0.7% sits in the top ten. Here the sequenced sample was CD4+ or CD8+ T cells sorted from blood, taken in a trial of the OX40 agonist ivuxolimab. These receptors were obtained from an adult with an advanced solid tumor such as melanoma, head and neck, liver or kidney cancer.

V gene TRBV5-1 combines with J gene TRBJ1-4, with D tentatively TRBD1 (6 bases). The CDR3 has 18 residues. Germline V gene data show CDR1 as SGHRS and CDR2 as YFSETQ. Between the trimmed V and J ends, which lost 5 bases and 4 bases, there was a span of 24 bases. CDR3 protein: CASSSNPGAAGSNEKLFF. The CDR3 bases are TGCGCCAGCAGTTCCAACCCAGGGGCCGCTGGTAGTAATGAAAAACTGTTTTTT.

The chain combines TRBV5-4 with TRBJ2-7; possibly TRBD1 for D (5 bases). The germline CDR1 and CDR2 sequences are SGHNT and YYREEE (reference sequence). The V end was cut by 3 bases, the J end by 5 bases, with 12 bases between. This CDR3 has 13 amino acids. The CDR3 here is CASSSRGVHEQYF. CDR3 DNA: TGTGCCAGCAGCTCAAGGGGTGTCCACGAGCAGTACTTC.

This clone was recorded a few times. The chain carries TRBV7-6 and TRBJ2-2; D is possibly TRBD1 or TRBD2 (5 bases each). The CDR3 is 21 amino acids. Trimming pared 5 bases from V and 3 bases from J, leaving 31 bases between. CDR1 and CDR2 (germline): SGHVS, FNYEAQ. The CDR3 spells CASSRGWGRTTPQGDTGELFF. The CDR3 DNA is TGTGCCAGCAGCCGCGGCTGGGGGAGAACCACTCCCCAAGGGGACACCGGGGAGCTGTTTTTT.

The V call is TRBV30, the J call TRBJ2-4, with D perhaps TRBD2 (6 bases). V shed 2 bases and J shed 6 bases, with 17 bases lying between them. The CDR3 is made up of 15 amino acids. The germline V gene encodes CDR1 GTSNPN and CDR2 SVGIG (reference sequence). This CDR3 is CAWSLRGGDTNIQYF. The CDR3 DNA follows: TGTGCCTGGAGTCTCCGCGGAGGGGATACAAACATTCAGTACTTC.

This chain joins TRBV6-1 and TRBJ2-1, with D hard to call. Germline CDR1 MNHNS, CDR2 SASEGT. This CDR3 contains 15 residues. V lost 1 base and J lost 0, with 7 bases in between. CDR3 DNA sequence: TGTGCCAGCAGTGAAGGCGCGAGCTCCTACAATGAGCAGTTCTTC. It is translated as CASSEGASSYNEQFF.

The CDR3 here is CASSPVGEEQYF. The CDR3 DNA is TGTGCCAGCTCACCAGTAGGGGAAGAGCAGTACTTC. The V gene is TRBV18, the J gene TRBJ2-7, with D tentatively TRBD1 (5 bases). This CDR3 spans 12 amino acids. V dropped 2 bases and J dropped 7 bases, with 9 bases sitting between them. From germline, CDR1 is KGHSH and CDR2 LQKENI.

This clone came up many times. The V gene is TRBV5-6, the J gene TRBJ2-7, with TRBD1 matching over 11 bases. The V segment lost 4 bases and the J segment 5 bases; nucleotides outside the gene matches: 11. The germline V gene encodes CDR1 SGHDT and CDR2 YYEEEE. This CDR3 contains 16 residues. This CDR3 reads CASSKGTGTGGNEQYF. The CDR3 DNA reads TGTGCCAGCAGCAAAGGTACCGGGACAGGGGGAAACGAGCAGTACTTC.

The chain combines TRBV19 with TRBJ1-2; perhaps TRBD1 as D (6 bases). Germline V gene data show CDR1 as LNHDA and CDR2 as SQIVND (reference sequence). V gave up 8 bases and J gave up 8 bases, with 12 bases separating them. There are 11 residues in the CDR3. The CDR3 region has the DNA TGTGCCAGTTGGGGGGCTGGCGGCTACACCTTC. Protein: CASWGAGGYTF.

The chain carries TRBV21-1 and TRBJ2-3. TRBV21-1 is a pseudogene locus. This CDR3 spans 15 amino acids. CDR3 bases: TGTGCCAGCAGCAAAGACGGGCGTTCGCCAGATACGCAGTATTTT. Protein: CASSKDGRSPDTQYF.

J is TRBJ2-7 and V is TRBV7-2; no clear D gene. V lost 1 base and J lost 2, with 15 bases in between. Germline assignment: CDR1 SGHTA and CDR2 FQGNSA. The CDR3 extends over 16 amino acids. The CDR3 DNA reads as TGTGCCAGCAGCTTAGAATCAGGCGGAAAGACCTACGAGCAGTACTTC. It translates to CASSLESGGKTYEQYF.

The chain employs TRBV11-3 and TRBJ2-3, with D possibly being TRBD1 or TRBD2 (6 bases each). Trimming shortened V by 1 base and J by 3 bases, and 14 bases separated the two germline ends. CDR1 is SGHNT, CDR2 YENEEA, per germline. This CDR3 comprises 16 residues. CDR3 sequence (DNA): TGTGCCAGCAGCTTAGGTGTCGGGGGCGTGACAGATACGCAGTATTTT. It codes for CASSLGVGGVTDTQYF.

The V call is TRBV27, the J call TRBJ1-1, with a tentative D call TRBD1 (6 bases). V was trimmed by 3 bases and J by 11 bases, leaving 19 bases between them. Per the germline V gene, CDR1 is MNHEY and CDR2 is SMNVEV (reference sequence). This CDR3 has 14 residues. CDR3 region: CASSLLSGEGRAFF. The CDR3 region has the DNA TGTGCCAGCAGTTTGCTTTCAGGGGAAGGTAGGGCTTTCTTT.

This chain connects TRBV11-2 to TRBJ2-3; no clear D gene. Trimming stripped 2 bases from V and 1 base from J, with 10 bases between. Germline V gene sequence: CDR1 SGHAT, CDR2 FQNNGV. The CDR3 is 15 residues long. The CDR3 loop reads CASSLTETGTDTQYF. The DNA for the CDR3 is TGTGCCAGCAGCTTAACGGAAACTGGCACAGATACGCAGTATTTT. The full variable domain, in which reference TRBV11-2 and TRBJ2-3 provide the parts outside the CDR3, is EAGVAQSPRYKIIEKRQSVAFWCNPISGHATLYWYQQILGQGPKLLIQFQNNGVVDDSQLPKDRFSAERLKGVDSTLKIQPAKLEDSAVYLCASSLTETGTDTQYFGPGTRLTVL.

The chain combines TRBV11-2 with TRBJ1-4; D is possibly TRBD1 (6 bases). V lost 2 bases to trimming and J lost 7 bases, with 17 bases between them. Germline-derived CDR1 and CDR2 are SGHAT and FQNNGV. There are 16 residues in the CDR3. The CDR3 bases are TGTGCCAGCAGCTTAAGAGGTACAGGGCCGAGTGAAAAACTGTTTTTT. It encodes CASSLRGTGPSEKLFF.

V and J are TRBV4-2 and TRBJ2-1, with D possibly being TRBD2 (5 bases). CDR1 is LGHNA, CDR2 YNFKEQ, per germline. The CDR3 is made up of 13 amino acids. Deletions cut 4 bases from V and 7 bases from J, with 11 bases between. CDR3 DNA: TGTGCCAGCAGCCGCATCCTAGCTAATGAGCAGTTCTTC. Translating it yields CASSRILANEQFF.

The chain is built from TRBV10-2 and TRBJ2-7, with D possibly being TRBD1 or TRBD2 (7 bases each). The CDR3 sequence is 17 residues long. Germline loops: CDR1 WSHSY, CDR2 SAAADI. Trimming pared 6 bases from V and 1 base from J, leaving 22 bases between. The CDR3 loop is CASRRGQAGRVSYEQYF. Here the CDR3 DNA reads TGCGCCAGCAGGAGGGGGCAAGCGGGAAGGGTTTCCTACGAGCAGTACTTC.

The rearrangement uses TRBV5-1 and TRBJ2-3; 7 bases are a match to TRBD2. V was clipped by 6 bases and J by 0 bases; unmatched bases: 4. In germline, CDR1 is SGHRS, CDR2 YFSETQ. The CDR3 has 14 amino acids. The DNA for the CDR3 is TGCGCCAGCACGGAAGCGGGGAGCACAGATACGCAGTATTTT. Encoded protein: CASTEAGSTDTQYF. The full variable domain, completed using reference TRBV5-1 and TRBJ2-3, is KAGVTQTPRYLIKTRGQQVTLSCSPISGHRSVSWYQQTPGQGLQFLFEYFSETQRNKGNFPGRFSGRQFSNSRSEMNVSTLELGDSALYLCASTEAGSTDTQYFGPGTRLTVL.

CDR3 region: CSASAGSGQYF. DNA of the CDR3: TGCAGTGCTAGTGCAGGGAGTGGGCAGTACTTC. The rearrangement links TRBV20-1 to TRBJ2-7, with D perhaps given as TRBD1 or TRBD2 (5 bases each). The CDR3 covers 11 residues. The germline CDR1 and CDR2 sequences are DFQATT and SNEGSKA (reference sequence). Trimming took 3 bases from V and 9 from J, leaving 12 bases between them.

The CDR3 region is CASSEEGGQGWPETQYF. CDR3 nucleotides: TGTGCCAGCAGTGAAGAAGGGGGACAGGGTTGGCCAGAGACCCAGTACTTC. This sequence joins TRBV6-1 and TRBJ2-5; 9 bases agree with TRBD1. With 1 base clipped from V and 4 bases from J, the junction kept 10 bases outside the gene matches. The CDR3 consists of 17 residues. Germline values: CDR1 MNHNS, CDR2 SASEGT.

In this sample, this clone turned up a few times. V is TRBV5-1 and J is TRBJ2-3; D remains unclear. Trimming removed 0 bases from V and 3 bases from J, with 8 bases in between. The CDR3 is 14 amino acids. Germline V lookup: CDR1 SGHRS, CDR2 YFSETQ. The CDR3 loop is CASSLAQATDTQYF. The CDR3 DNA sequence: TGCGCCAGCAGCTTGGCGCAGGCTACAGATACGCAGTATTTT.

The chain uses TRBV27 and TRBJ1-1; no reliable D call. The CDR3 covers 14 residues. Trimming removed 1 base at V and 5 bases at J, with 11 bases between. CDR1 is MNHEY and CDR2 is SMNVEV in the germline V gene (reference sequence). The CDR3 DNA reads as TGTGCCAGCAGTTTATTAACGGTAGGAACTGAAGCTTTCTTT. Protein product: CASSLLTVGTEAFF.

This chain joins TRBV29-1 and TRBJ2-1; TRBD1 is a possible D gene (6 bases). V was cut by 7 bases and J by 1 base, with 8 bases left in between. The length of the CDR3 is 12 residues. CDR1 and CDR2 (germline): SQVTM, ANQGSEA. CDR3 sequence reads: CSADRSYNEQFF. CDR3 bases: TGCAGCGCCGACAGGTCCTACAATGAGCAGTTCTTC.

The genes are TRBV2 and TRBJ2-3, with TRBD1 matching 12 bases. The CDR3 extends over 13 amino acids. Germline values: CDR1 SNHLY, CDR2 FYNNEI. Trimming at V came to 6 bases and at J to 6 bases, leaving 1 base not matched to a gene. CDR3 amino acids: CASRGTGGDTQYF. The CDR3 DNA sequence: TGTGCCAGCAGAGGGACAGGGGGCGATACGCAGTATTTT.

This CDR3 is CASSEIRDSPYGYTF. CDR3 nucleotide sequence: TGTGCCAGCTCAGAAATTCGGGACAGCCCATATGGCTACACCTTC. The chain uses TRBV18 and TRBJ1-2; 7 nucleotides line up with TRBD1. The germline V gene has CDR1 KGHSH and CDR2 LQKENI. The CDR3 is 15 amino acids. V lost 5 bases and J lost 5; bases outside the gene matches: 11.

By sample fraction, this clone is medium-sized (0.01 to 0.1%). The chain uses TRBV5-5 and TRBJ2-7, with D perhaps given as TRBD1 or TRBD2 (5 bases each). The CDR3 runs to 15 residues. Trimming pared 0 bases from V and 2 bases from J, leaving 12 bases between. Germline V gene data show CDR1 as SGHKS and CDR2 as YYEKEE (reference sequence). In nucleotides, the CDR3 is TGTGCCAGCAGCTTGGTCGGGGACCAGACCTACGAGCAGTACTTC. Translation gives CASSLVGDQTYEQYF.

This clone was observed a handful of times. V usage is TRBV5-1 and J usage is TRBJ1-1; 8 bases are shared with TRBD1. Trimming at V came to 4 bases and at J to 0 bases, leaving 2 bases not matched to a gene. The germline CDR1 and CDR2 sequences are SGHRS and YFSETQ. The CDR3 spans 14 residues. The CDR3 DNA follows: TGCGCCAGCAGCCAACAGGGGGTGAACACTGAAGCTTTCTTT. It specifies CASSQQGVNTEAFF.